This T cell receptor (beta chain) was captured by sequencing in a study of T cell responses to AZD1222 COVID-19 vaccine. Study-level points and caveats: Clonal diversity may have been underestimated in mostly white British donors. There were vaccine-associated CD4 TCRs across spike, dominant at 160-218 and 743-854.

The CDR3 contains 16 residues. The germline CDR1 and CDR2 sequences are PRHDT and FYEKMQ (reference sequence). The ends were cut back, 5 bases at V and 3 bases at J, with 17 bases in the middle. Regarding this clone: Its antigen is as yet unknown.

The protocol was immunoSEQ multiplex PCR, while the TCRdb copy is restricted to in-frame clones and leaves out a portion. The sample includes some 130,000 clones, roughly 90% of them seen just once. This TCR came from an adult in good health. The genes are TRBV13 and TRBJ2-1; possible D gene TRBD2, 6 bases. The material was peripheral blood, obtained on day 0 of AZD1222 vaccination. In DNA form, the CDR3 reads TGTGCCAGCAGCCCCCGGGGGACGGGGAACTACAATGAGCAGTTCTTC. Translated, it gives CASSPRGTGNYNEQFF.